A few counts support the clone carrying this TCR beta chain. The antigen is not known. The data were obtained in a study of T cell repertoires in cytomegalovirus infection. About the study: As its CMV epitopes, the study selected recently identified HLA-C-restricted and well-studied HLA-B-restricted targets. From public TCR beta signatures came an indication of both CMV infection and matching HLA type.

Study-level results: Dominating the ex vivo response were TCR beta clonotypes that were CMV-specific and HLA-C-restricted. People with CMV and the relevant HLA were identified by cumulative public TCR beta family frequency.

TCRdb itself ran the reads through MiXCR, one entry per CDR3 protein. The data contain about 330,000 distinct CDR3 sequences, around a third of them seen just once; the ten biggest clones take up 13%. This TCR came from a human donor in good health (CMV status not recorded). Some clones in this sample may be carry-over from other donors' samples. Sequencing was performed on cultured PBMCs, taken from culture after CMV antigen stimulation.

The CDR3 here is CASSFSGVGEQYV. In DNA form, the CDR3 reads TGTGCCAGCAGCTTTTCAGGGGTTGGCGAGCAGTACGTC. The rearrangement links TRBV7-9 to TRBJ2-7; D perhaps matches TRBD1 (6 bases). The CDR3 is 13 residues long. V gave up 3 bases and J gave up 6 bases, with 12 bases separating them. CDR1 and CDR2 (germline): SEHNR, FQNEAQ (reference sequence).